Listed below are T cell receptor beta chains from one sample, sequenced in a study of T cells in Graves' hyperthyroidism and ophthalmopathy. TCRdb analysed the multiplex PCR reads with MiXCR anew, one entry per CDR3 protein. Of 300,000 to 400,000 distinct CDR3 sequences listed, 21% were seen once; the top ten hold over 40%. The source material was blood. All receptors come from a woman aged 50 to 60 with Graves' hyperthyroidism. CDR3s include the opening cysteine and the closing phenylalanine or tryptophan. Fields, in order: J gene, D gene, clone size, V gene, CDR3 DNA, CDR3 protein. The D gene is left open where the match is weak. Only part of the rows carry a size: once, few, many, or a class if the clone is expanded.

J gene: TRBJ2-1
D gene: .
clone size: many
V gene: TRBV20-1
CDR3 DNA: TGCAGTGCTCTGGGACTCTTCAATGAGCAGTTCTTC
CDR3 protein: CSALGLFNEQFF

J gene: TRBJ2-1
D gene: TRBD2
clone size: many
V gene: TRBV20-1
CDR3 DNA: TGCAGTGCTCGGACTAGCGGGGACAATGAGCAGTTCTTC
CDR3 protein: CSARTSGDNEQFF

J gene: TRBJ1-2
D gene: .
clone size: .
V gene: TRBV12-3/TRBV12-4
CDR3 DNA: TGTGCCAGCAGTTCCCCTTGGGGGGACTCTAGAGATTTCTATGGCTACACCTTC
CDR3 protein: CASSSPWGDSRDFYGYTF

J gene: TRBJ2-3
D gene: .
clone size: few
V gene: TRBV7-7
CDR3 DNA: TGTGCTAGCAGCTTAGGGGTCCGGGGTCAGGGCACAGATACGCAGTATTTT
CDR3 protein: CASSLGVRGQGTDTQYF

J gene: TRBJ1-1
D gene: TRBD1
clone size: many
V gene: TRBV18
CDR3 DNA: TGTGCCAGCTCACCCGGACAGGGTTACACTGAAGCTTTCTTT
CDR3 protein: CASSPGQGYTEAFF

J gene: TRBJ2-1
D gene: .
clone size: few
V gene: TRBV5-1
CDR3 DNA: TGCGCCAGCAGCTTAGGCCAGGGGGGGCGAGTCAATGAGCAGTTCTTC
CDR3 protein: CASSLGQGGRVNEQFF

J gene: TRBJ1-1
D gene: TRBD1
clone size: many
V gene: TRBV27
CDR3 DNA: TGTGCCAGCAGTCCGCAGGGGGTTGGCACTGAAGCTTTCTTT
CDR3 protein: CASSPQGVGTEAFF

J gene: TRBJ2-7
D gene: .
clone size: many
V gene: TRBV12-3/TRBV12-4
CDR3 DNA: TGTGCCAGCAGTTTAAGGGGGATCAGTTCCTACGAGCAGTACTTC
CDR3 protein: CASSLRGISSYEQYF

J gene: TRBJ1-6
D gene: .
clone size: many
V gene: TRBV2
CDR3 DNA: TGTGCCAGCAGCGGAGGCAGATCTTATAATTCACCCCTCCACTTT
CDR3 protein: CASSGGRSYNSPLHF

J gene: TRBJ1-5
D gene: TRBD1
clone size: many
V gene: TRBV2
CDR3 DNA: TGTGCCAGCAGTGGAGGGACAGGGCTTCAGCCCCAGCATTTT
CDR3 protein: CASSGGTGLQPQHF

J gene: TRBJ1-6
D gene: .
clone size: few
V gene: TRBV10-2
CDR3 DNA: TGCGCCAGCAGACCCGGACAGCAGAATAATTCACCCCTCCACTTT
CDR3 protein: CASRPGQQNNSPLHF

J gene: TRBJ1-2
D gene: TRBD1
clone size: .
V gene: TRBV2
CDR3 DNA: TGTGCCAGCAGTCCTACTCCGGGACAGTACTATGGCTACACCTTC
CDR3 protein: CASSPTPGQYYGYTF

J gene: TRBJ2-2
D gene: .
clone size: few
V gene: TRBV5-1
CDR3 DNA: TGCGCCAGCAGCTTGGTCCTGCACACCGGGGAGCTGTTTTTT
CDR3 protein: CASSLVLHTGELFF

J gene: TRBJ2-3
D gene: TRBD1
clone size: many
V gene: TRBV2
CDR3 DNA: TGTGCCAGCTACCACAGGGGGCACGCAGATACGCAGTATTTT
CDR3 protein: CASYHRGHADTQYF

J gene: TRBJ2-4
D gene: TRBD1
clone size: many
V gene: TRBV29-1
CDR3 DNA: TGCAGCGCCACACAGGGGGTGGCCAAAAACATTCAGTACTTC
CDR3 protein: CSATQGVAKNIQYF

J gene: TRBJ2-7
D gene: TRBD1
clone size: many
V gene: TRBV12-3/TRBV12-4
CDR3 DNA: TGTGCCAGCAGTTCGACTTCGACAGGGTGGGCCGAGCAGTACTTC
CDR3 protein: CASSSTSTGWAEQYF

J gene: TRBJ2-1
D gene: .
clone size: many
V gene: TRBV12-3/TRBV12-4
CDR3 DNA: TGTGCCAGTACGGAGTTCCGGGACGACCAGTTCTTC
CDR3 protein: CASTEFRDDQFF

J gene: TRBJ2-1
D gene: .
clone size: few
V gene: TRBV6-1
CDR3 DNA: TGTGCCAGCAGTCTGACAGCTACTAGCCTAATTTACAATGAGCAGTTCTTC
CDR3 protein: CASSLTATSLIYNEQFF

J gene: TRBJ1-1
D gene: .
clone size: .
V gene: TRBV19
CDR3 DNA: TGTGCCAGTACCGAGCGTCAGAACACTGAAGCTTTCTTT
CDR3 protein: CASTERQNTEAFF

J gene: TRBJ1-5
D gene: .
clone size: few
V gene: TRBV30
CDR3 DNA: TGTGCCTGTAAAGATAGCAATCAGCCCCAGCATTTT
CDR3 protein: CACKDSNQPQHF

J gene: TRBJ2-1
D gene: TRBD2
clone size: .
V gene: TRBV7-7
CDR3 DNA: TGTGCTAGCAGCCCGACTAGCGGGACCGACAATGAGCAGTTCTTC
CDR3 protein: CASSPTSGTDNEQFF

J gene: TRBJ1-1
D gene: TRBD1
clone size: many
V gene: TRBV12-3/TRBV12-4
CDR3 DNA: TGTGCCAGCAGTTTACGACAGGGGGTCGCTGAAGCTTTCTTT
CDR3 protein: CASSLRQGVAEAFF

J gene: TRBJ2-7
D gene: TRBD1
clone size: few
V gene: TRBV15
CDR3 DNA: TGTGCCACCAGCAGACCCGGGACAGGGTCCTACGAGCAGTACTTC
CDR3 protein: CATSRPGTGSYEQYF

J gene: TRBJ2-1
D gene: TRBD1
clone size: .
V gene: TRBV11-1
CDR3 DNA: TGTGCCAGCAGCCCTCAGGGGGTCTCCTACAATGAGCAGTTCTTC
CDR3 protein: CASSPQGVSYNEQFF

J gene: TRBJ2-3
D gene: .
clone size: many
V gene: TRBV6-1
CDR3 DNA: TGTGCCAGCAGTCGCCTCCGGCCAAGCACAGATACGCAGTATTTT
CDR3 protein: CASSRLRPSTDTQYF

J gene: TRBJ1-2
D gene: .
clone size: .
V gene: TRBV24-1
CDR3 DNA: TGTGCCACCAGTGACAGATGGACGCCACCAAACTATGGCTGCACCTTC
CDR3 protein: CATSDRWTPPNYGCTF

J gene: TRBJ1-6
D gene: .
clone size: many
V gene: TRBV7-9
CDR3 DNA: TGTGCCAGCAGCCCTGGGTCCTATAATTCACCCCTCCACTTT
CDR3 protein: CASSPGSYNSPLHF

J gene: TRBJ2-5
D gene: .
clone size: few
V gene: TRBV19
CDR3 DNA: TGTGCCAGTAGTAGCGCAACTAGGGTTGGAGGAGAGACCCAGTACTTC
CDR3 protein: CASSSATRVGGETQYF

J gene: TRBJ2-4
D gene: .
clone size: few
V gene: TRBV7-9
CDR3 DNA: TGTGCCAGCAGCTTAGCGTTGCAATTAGCCAAAAACATTCAGTACTTC
CDR3 protein: CASSLALQLAKNIQYF

J gene: TRBJ2-3
D gene: TRBD2
clone size: few
V gene: TRBV5-1
CDR3 DNA: TGCGCCAGCAGCGCCACAGGAACTAGCCGGGGGGAAGATACGCAGTATTTT
CDR3 protein: CASSATGTSRGEDTQYF

J gene: TRBJ2-7
D gene: TRBD2
clone size: many
V gene: TRBV6-1
CDR3 DNA: TGTGCCAGCAGTTCTCTAGCGGGAGCCCGCTACGAGCAGTACTTC
CDR3 protein: CASSSLAGARYEQYF

J gene: TRBJ2-7
D gene: .
clone size: .
V gene: TRBV7-2
CDR3 DNA: TGTGCCAGCAGCTCCTCCGGGACACAACCTTCCTACGAGCAGTACTTC
CDR3 protein: CASSSSGTQPSYEQYF

J gene: TRBJ2-5
D gene: .
clone size: few
V gene: TRBV5-1
CDR3 DNA: TGCGCCAGCAGCTTGGCGCTCGGTGATGAGACCCAGTACTTC
CDR3 protein: CASSLALGDETQYF

J gene: TRBJ1-2
D gene: .
clone size: many
V gene: TRBV28
CDR3 DNA: TGTGCCAGCAGATCAAGCGGGAACTATGGCTACACCTTC
CDR3 protein: CASRSSGNYGYTF

J gene: TRBJ2-5
D gene: .
clone size: few
V gene: TRBV7-2
CDR3 DNA: TGTGCCAGCAGCTCTGACGGCGTTAACGGAGAGACCCAGTACTTC
CDR3 protein: CASSSDGVNGETQYF

J gene: TRBJ1-1
D gene: .
clone size: many
V gene: TRBV3-1
CDR3 DNA: TGTGCCAGCAGCCATGAGAGGGAAACTGAAGCTTTCTTT
CDR3 protein: CASSHERETEAFF

J gene: TRBJ2-3
D gene: TRBD2
clone size: .
V gene: TRBV6-1
CDR3 DNA: TGTGCCAGCAGTTGGGGACTAGCGGGGGGTGCAGATACGCAGTATTTT
CDR3 protein: CASSWGLAGGADTQYF

J gene: TRBJ2-1
D gene: .
clone size: many
V gene: TRBV7-2
CDR3 DNA: TGTGCCAGCAGCTTAGTACAGGGCGAGCAGTTCTTC
CDR3 protein: CASSLVQGEQFF

J gene: TRBJ2-5
D gene: TRBD2
clone size: .
V gene: TRBV7-3
CDR3 DNA: TGTGCCAGCAGCGCCCCGGGACTAGCGGGAGAAGGGTCGGAGACCCAGTACTTC
CDR3 protein: CASSAPGLAGEGSETQYF

J gene: TRBJ1-2
D gene: TRBD1
clone size: .
V gene: TRBV27
CDR3 DNA: TGTGCCAGCAGGACAGGGGGGGCACCTGGCTACACCTTC
CDR3 protein: CASRTGGAPGYTF

J gene: TRBJ2-7
D gene: .
clone size: .
V gene: TRBV10-1
CDR3 DNA: TGCGCCAGCAGTGAGTCGGGGGTTTACGAGCAGTACTTC
CDR3 protein: CASSESGVYEQYF

J gene: TRBJ1-2
D gene: TRBD1
clone size: many
V gene: TRBV6-2/TRBV6-3
CDR3 DNA: TGTGCCAGCAGTTACTCACCGGGACAGGGCTCTGGCTACACCTTC
CDR3 protein: CASSYSPGQGSGYTF

J gene: TRBJ1-6
D gene: .
clone size: many
V gene: TRBV11-2
CDR3 DNA: TGTGCCAGCAGCTTAGGGTTAAATTCACCCCTCCACTTT
CDR3 protein: CASSLGLNSPLHF

J gene: TRBJ1-4
D gene: TRBD1
clone size: many
V gene: TRBV5-1
CDR3 DNA: TGCGCCAGCAGCTCACGGGACAGGCCGCCTTTCCATGAAAAACTGTTTTTT
CDR3 protein: CASSSRDRPPFHEKLFF

J gene: TRBJ2-5
D gene: .
clone size: few
V gene: TRBV5-1
CDR3 DNA: TGCGCCAGCAGCCCGGGCACTAACGCCGAGACCCAGTACTTC
CDR3 protein: CASSPGTNAETQYF

J gene: TRBJ2-4
D gene: TRBD2
clone size: many
V gene: TRBV20-1
CDR3 DNA: TGCAGTGCTAGTAGCGGGGGGGCGGTCAAAAACATTCAGTACTTC
CDR3 protein: CSASSGGAVKNIQYF

J gene: TRBJ1-4
D gene: .
clone size: few
V gene: TRBV20-1
CDR3 DNA: TGCAGTGCCCCCCTTCCAACTAATGAAAAACTGTTTTTT
CDR3 protein: CSAPLPTNEKLFF

J gene: TRBJ2-4
D gene: .
clone size: many
V gene: TRBV11-2
CDR3 DNA: TGTGCCAGCAGTCCAGGGGCGGGGGAAAACATTCAGTACTTC
CDR3 protein: CASSPGAGENIQYF

J gene: TRBJ1-6
D gene: TRBD1
clone size: many
V gene: TRBV11-3
CDR3 DNA: TGTGCCAGCAGCTTAGAGGACAGGGGGAATTCACCCCTCCACTTT
CDR3 protein: CASSLEDRGNSPLHF

J gene: TRBJ2-1
D gene: TRBD2
clone size: many
V gene: TRBV27
CDR3 DNA: TGTGCCAGCAGTTTATACCTAGCGGGAGTACGCAATGAGCAGTTCTTC
CDR3 protein: CASSLYLAGVRNEQFF

J gene: TRBJ1-2
D gene: .
clone size: .
V gene: TRBV6-1
CDR3 DNA: TGTGCCAGCAGTGAAGTGATCGTGACGGGACTGGGAGGCTACACCTTC
CDR3 protein: CASSEVIVTGLGGYTF

J gene: TRBJ1-6
D gene: .
clone size: few
V gene: TRBV7-9
CDR3 DNA: TGTGCCAGCAGCCGATATGGGACCACGGGTAATTCACCCCTCCACTTT
CDR3 protein: CASSRYGTTGNSPLHF

J gene: TRBJ1-3
D gene: .
clone size: many
V gene: TRBV28
CDR3 DNA: TGTGCCAGCAGTTTCATTGAGACCCCCCAGCCCCGCTCTGGAAACACCATATATTTT
CDR3 protein: CASSFIETPQPRSGNTIYF

J gene: TRBJ1-2
D gene: .
clone size: many
V gene: TRBV2
CDR3 DNA: TGTGCCAGCAGTGGGGGCAGGGTATTGGACTATGGCTACACCTTC
CDR3 protein: CASSGGRVLDYGYTF

J gene: TRBJ1-1
D gene: TRBD1
clone size: many
V gene: TRBV3-1
CDR3 DNA: TGTGCCAGCAGCCGATTGGGACAGCACACTGAAGCTTTCTTT
CDR3 protein: CASSRLGQHTEAFF

J gene: TRBJ2-3
D gene: .
clone size: many
V gene: TRBV24-1
CDR3 DNA: TGTGCCACCAGTGTTGGGCTGCCCACAGATACGCAGTATTTT
CDR3 protein: CATSVGLPTDTQYF